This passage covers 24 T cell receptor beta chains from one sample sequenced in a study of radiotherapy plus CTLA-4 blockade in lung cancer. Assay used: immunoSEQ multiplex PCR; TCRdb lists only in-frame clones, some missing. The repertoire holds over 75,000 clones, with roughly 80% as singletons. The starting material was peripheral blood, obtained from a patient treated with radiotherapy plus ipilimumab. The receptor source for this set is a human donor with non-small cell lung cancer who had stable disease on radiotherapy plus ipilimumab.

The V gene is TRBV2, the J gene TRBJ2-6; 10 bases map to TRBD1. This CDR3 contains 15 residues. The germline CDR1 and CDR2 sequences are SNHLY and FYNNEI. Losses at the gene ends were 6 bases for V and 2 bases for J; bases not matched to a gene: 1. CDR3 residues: CASRDRGTGANVLTF. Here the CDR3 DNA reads TGTGCCAGCAGGGACAGGGGGACTGGGGCCAACGTCCTGACTTTC.

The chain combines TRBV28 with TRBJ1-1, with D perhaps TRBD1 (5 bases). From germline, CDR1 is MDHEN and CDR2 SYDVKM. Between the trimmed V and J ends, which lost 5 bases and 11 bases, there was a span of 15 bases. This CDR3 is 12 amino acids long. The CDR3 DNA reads TGTGCCAGCAGTCCTCTTAACGGGGGGGCTTTCTTT. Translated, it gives CASSPLNGGAFF.

CDR3 nucleotide sequence: TGTGCCAGTAGTATGGGAGTAAACTATGGCTACACCTTC. Its protein product is CASSMGVNYGYTF. The chain links TRBV19 to TRBJ1-2; D uncertain. Germline V CDR1 and CDR2: LNHDA, SQIVND (reference sequence). The CDR3 sequence is 13 residues long. V was clipped by 3 bases and J by 2 bases, with 7 bases between them.

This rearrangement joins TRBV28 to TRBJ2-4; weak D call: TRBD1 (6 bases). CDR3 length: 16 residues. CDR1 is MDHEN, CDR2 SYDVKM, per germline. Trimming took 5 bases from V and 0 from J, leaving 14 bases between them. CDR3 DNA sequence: TGTGCCAGCAGTCCCCGGGTGGACAGAGCCAAAAACATTCAGTACTTC. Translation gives CASSPRVDRAKNIQYF.

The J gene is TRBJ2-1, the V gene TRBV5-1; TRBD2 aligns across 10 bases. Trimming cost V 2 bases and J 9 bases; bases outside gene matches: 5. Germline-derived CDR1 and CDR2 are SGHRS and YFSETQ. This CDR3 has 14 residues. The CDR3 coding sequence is TGCGCCAGCAGCTTACTAGCGGGACAAGGTGAGCAGTTCTTC. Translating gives CASSLLAGQGEQFF.

The CDR3, as DNA: TGTGCCTGGAGTGTACTAATGTCCCCTGGCTCCTACAATGAGCAGTTCTTC. Translation gives CAWSVLMSPGSYNEQFF. J is TRBJ2-1 and V is TRBV30; D remains unclear. The length of the CDR3 is 17 residues. Germline V gene data show CDR1 as GTSNPN and CDR2 as SVGIG (reference sequence). Trimming removed 0 bases at V and 0 bases at J, with 15 bases between. Filled out from reference TRBV30 and TRBJ2-1, the complete variable domain reads SQTIHQWPATLVQPVGSPLSLECTVEGTSNPNLYWYRQAAGRGLQLLFYSVGIGQISSEVPQNLSASRPQDRQFILSSKKLLLSDSGFYLCAWSVLMSPGSYNEQFFGPGTRLTVL.

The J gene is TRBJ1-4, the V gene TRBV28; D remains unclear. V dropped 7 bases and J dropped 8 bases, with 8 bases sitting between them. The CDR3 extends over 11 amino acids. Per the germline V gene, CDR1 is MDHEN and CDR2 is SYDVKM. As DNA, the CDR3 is TGTGCCAGCACTGGTCGGGAAAAACTGTTTTTT. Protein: CASTGREKLFF.

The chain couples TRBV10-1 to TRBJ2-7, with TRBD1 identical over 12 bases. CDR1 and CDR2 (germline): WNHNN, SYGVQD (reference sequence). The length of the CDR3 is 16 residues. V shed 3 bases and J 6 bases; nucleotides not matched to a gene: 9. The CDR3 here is CASSEGGGQGAVEQYF. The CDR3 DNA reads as TGCGCCAGCAGTGAAGGCGGGGGACAGGGGGCCGTCGAGCAGTACTTC.

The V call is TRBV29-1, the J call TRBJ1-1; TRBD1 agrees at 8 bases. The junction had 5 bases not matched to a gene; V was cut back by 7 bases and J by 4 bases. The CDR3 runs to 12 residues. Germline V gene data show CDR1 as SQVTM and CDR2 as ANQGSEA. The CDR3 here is CSARTGPTEAFF. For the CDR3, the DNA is TGCAGCGCCCGGACAGGGCCCACTGAAGCTTTCTTT.

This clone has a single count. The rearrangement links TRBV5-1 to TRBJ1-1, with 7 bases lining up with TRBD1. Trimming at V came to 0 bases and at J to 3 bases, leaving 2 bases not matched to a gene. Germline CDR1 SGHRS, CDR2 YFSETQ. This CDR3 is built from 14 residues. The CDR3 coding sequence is TGCGCCAGCAGCTTGGTAGGGACAGACACTGAAGCTTTCTTT. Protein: CASSLVGTDTEAFF. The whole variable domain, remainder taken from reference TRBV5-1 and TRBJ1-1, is KAGVTQTPRYLIKTRGQQVTLSCSPISGHRSVSWYQQTPGQGLQFLFEYFSETQRNKGNFPGRFSGRQFSNSRSEMNVSTLELGDSALYLCASSLVGTDTEAFFGQGTRLTVV.

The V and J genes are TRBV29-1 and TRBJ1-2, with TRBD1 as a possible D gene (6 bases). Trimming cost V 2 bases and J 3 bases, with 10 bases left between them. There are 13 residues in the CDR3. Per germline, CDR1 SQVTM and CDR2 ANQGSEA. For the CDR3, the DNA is TGCAGCGTTGAAAGGCCAGGGGACTATGGCTACACCTTC. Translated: CSVERPGDYGYTF.

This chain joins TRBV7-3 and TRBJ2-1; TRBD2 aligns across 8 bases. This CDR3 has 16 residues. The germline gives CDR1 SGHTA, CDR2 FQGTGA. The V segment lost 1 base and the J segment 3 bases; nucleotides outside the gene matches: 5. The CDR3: CASSLMTSVYYNEQFF. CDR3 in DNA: TGTGCCAGCAGCTTAATGACTAGCGTCTACTACAATGAGCAGTTCTTC.

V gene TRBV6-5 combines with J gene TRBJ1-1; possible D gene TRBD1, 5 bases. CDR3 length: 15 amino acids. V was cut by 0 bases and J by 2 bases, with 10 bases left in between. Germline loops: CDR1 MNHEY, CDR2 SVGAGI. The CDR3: CASSYSWQGNTEAFF. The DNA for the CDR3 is TGTGCCAGCAGTTACTCGTGGCAGGGCAACACTGAAGCTTTCTTT.

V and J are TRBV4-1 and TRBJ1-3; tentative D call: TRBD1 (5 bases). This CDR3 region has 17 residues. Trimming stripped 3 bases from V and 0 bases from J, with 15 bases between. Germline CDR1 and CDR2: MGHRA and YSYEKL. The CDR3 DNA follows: TGCGCCAGCAGCCAGGGCGGGGGAAGAGGCTCTGGAAACACCATATATTTT. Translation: CASSQGGGRGSGNTIYF.

CDR3 sequence: CASNVDRGRLVNTEAFF. The CDR3 region has the DNA TGTGCCAGCAACGTGGACAGGGGACGACTAGTGAACACTGAAGCTTTCTTT. V usage is TRBV2 and J usage is TRBJ1-1; TRBD1 matches 9 bases. The CDR3 runs to 17 residues. Germline V gene data show CDR1 as SNHLY and CDR2 as FYNNEI. The V segment lost 7 bases and the J segment 0 bases; nucleotides outside the gene matches: 12.

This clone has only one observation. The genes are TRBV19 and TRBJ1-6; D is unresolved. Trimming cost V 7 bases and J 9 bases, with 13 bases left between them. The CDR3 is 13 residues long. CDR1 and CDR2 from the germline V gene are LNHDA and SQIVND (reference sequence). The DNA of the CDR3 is TGTGCCAGTAACTCCGGAGGAAGTTCACCCCTCCACTTT. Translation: CASNSGGSSPLHF. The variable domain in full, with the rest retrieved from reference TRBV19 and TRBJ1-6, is DGGITQSPKYLFRKEGQNVTLSCEQNLNHDAMYWYRQDPGQGLRLIYYSQIVNDFQKGDIAEGYSVSREKKESFPLTVTSAQKNPTAFYLCASNSGGSSPLHFGNGTRLTVT.

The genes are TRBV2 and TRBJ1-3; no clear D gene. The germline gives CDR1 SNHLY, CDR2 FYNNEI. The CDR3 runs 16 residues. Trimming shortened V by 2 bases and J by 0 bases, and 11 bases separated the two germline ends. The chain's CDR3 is CASSEYAVSSGNTIYF. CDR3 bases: TGTGCCAGCAGTGAATACGCGGTGAGCTCTGGAAACACCATATATTTT. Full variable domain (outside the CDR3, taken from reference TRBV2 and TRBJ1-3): EPEVTQTPSHQVTQMGQEVILRCVPISNHLYFYWYRQILGQKVEFLVSFYNNEISEKSEIFDDQFSVERPDGSNFTLKIRSTKLEDSAMYFCASSEYAVSSGNTIYFGEGSWLTVV.

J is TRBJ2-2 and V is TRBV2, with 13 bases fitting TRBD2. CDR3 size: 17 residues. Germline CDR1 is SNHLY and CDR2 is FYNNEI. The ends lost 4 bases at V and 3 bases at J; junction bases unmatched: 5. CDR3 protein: CASSVRTSGSYTGELFF. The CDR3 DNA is TGTGCCAGCAGTGTCAGGACTAGCGGGAGTTACACCGGGGAGCTGTTTTTT.

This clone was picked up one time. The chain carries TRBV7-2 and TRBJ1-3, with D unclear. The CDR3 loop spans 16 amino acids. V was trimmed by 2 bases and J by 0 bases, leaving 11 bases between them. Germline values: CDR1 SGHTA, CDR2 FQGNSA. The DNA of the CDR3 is TGTGCCAGCAGCTTAACTGGGCATCCCTCTGGAAACACCATATATTTT. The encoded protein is CASSLTGHPSGNTIYF.

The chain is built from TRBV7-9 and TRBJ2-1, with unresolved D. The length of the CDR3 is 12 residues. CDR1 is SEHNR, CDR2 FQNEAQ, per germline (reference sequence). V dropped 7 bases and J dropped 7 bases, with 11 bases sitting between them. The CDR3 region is CASTSLGNEQFF. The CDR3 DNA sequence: TGTGCCAGCACCTCCCTCGGAAATGAGCAGTTCTTC.

CDR3 nucleotide sequence: TGTGCCAACACCATAACCAGGACAGCAAGCTACGAGCAGTACTTC. Translating gives CANTITRTASYEQYF. V and J are TRBV2 and TRBJ2-7, with D possibly matching TRBD1 (6 bases). The germline V and J ends were trimmed by 10 bases and 3 bases, with 22 bases remaining between them. The CDR3 spans 15 residues. The V gene's germline CDR1 is SNHLY and CDR2 FYNNEI.

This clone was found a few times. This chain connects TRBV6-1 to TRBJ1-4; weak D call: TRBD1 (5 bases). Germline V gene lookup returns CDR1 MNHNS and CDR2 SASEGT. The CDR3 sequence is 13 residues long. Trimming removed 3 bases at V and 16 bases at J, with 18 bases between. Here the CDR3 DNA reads TGTGCCAGCAGTGAGCCTACTACAGACAGACCGTTTTTT. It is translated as CASSEPTTDRPFF.

The CDR3 DNA is TGTGCCAGCGCCGAGATCTACGAGCAGTACTTC. Encoded protein: CASAEIYEQYF. J is TRBJ2-7 and V is TRBV11-2; no reliable D call. CDR3 length equals 11 residues. Germline lookup yields CDR1 SGHAT and CDR2 FQNNGV. With 8 bases removed from V and 3 bases from J, the gap between germline ends came to 8 bases. The complete variable domain, with remaining parts taken from reference TRBV11-2 and TRBJ2-7, reads EAGVAQSPRYKIIEKRQSVAFWCNPISGHATLYWYQQILGQGPKLLIQFQNNGVVDDSQLPKDRFSAERLKGVDSTLKIQPAKLEDSAVYLCASAEIYEQYFGPGTRLTVT.

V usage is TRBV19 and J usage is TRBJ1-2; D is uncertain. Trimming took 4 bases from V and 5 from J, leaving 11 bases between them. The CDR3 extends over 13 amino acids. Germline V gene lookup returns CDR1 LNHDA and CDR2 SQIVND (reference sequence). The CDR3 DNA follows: TGTGCCAGTAGTACCTCCCTACAGTATGGCTACACCTTC. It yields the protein CASSTSLQYGYTF.